Presented here are 16 T cell receptor beta chains from one specimen sequenced in a study of identical twins. TCRdb re-derived calls from the 5' RACE reads in MiXCR, one entry per CDR3 protein. The sample lists 350,000 to 500,000 distinct CDR3 sequences, around 18% occurring once. Sample: naive T cells sorted from blood. These TCRs come from a man over 45 in good health.

This sequence joins TRBV5-6 and TRBJ2-2; 7 bases are a match to TRBD1. The CDR3 contains 16 residues. Germline trimming cut 4 bases from V and 0 bases from J; bases unmatched to any gene: 6. Germline CDR1 reads SGHDT; CDR2 reads YYEEEE. In DNA form, the CDR3 reads TGTGCCAGCAGCCGGACAGGCTACTCGAACACCGGGGAGCTGTTTTTT. It codes for CASSRTGYSNTGELFF.

The chain carries TRBV20-1 and TRBJ1-2; TRBD1 agrees at 9 bases. The CDR3 contains 12 residues. J lost 7 bases, V lost 5 bases, and 5 bases had no gene match. Germline lookup yields CDR1 DFQATT and CDR2 SNEGSKA (reference sequence). CDR3 region: CSAPDRGFGYTF. CDR3 DNA: TGCAGTGCTCCCGACAGGGGGTTTGGCTACACCTTC.

V usage is TRBV28 and J usage is TRBJ2-1; 7 nucleotides match TRBD2. This CDR3 is 16 amino acids long. Germline assignment: CDR1 MDHEN and CDR2 SYDVKM. With V trimmed by 2 bases and J by 7 bases, 11 bases remained unmatched. The CDR3 sequence is CASSLGAGVGPNEQFF. Here the CDR3 DNA reads TGTGCCAGCAGTTTAGGTGCGGGAGTAGGCCCTAATGAGCAGTTCTTC.

This clonotype has just a few counts. The V gene is TRBV28, the J gene TRBJ2-7, with TRBD2 as a possible D gene (6 bases). Trimming took 3 bases from V and 0 from J, leaving 9 bases between them. Germline values: CDR1 MDHEN, CDR2 SYDVKM. The CDR3 is 14 amino acids. The CDR3 sequence is CASSFDGSSYEQYF. The CDR3 region has the DNA TGTGCCAGCAGTTTCGACGGGAGCTCCTACGAGCAGTACTTC.

The chain employs TRBV7-9 and TRBJ2-2, with unresolved D. Germline CDR1 is SEHNR and CDR2 is FQNEAQ (reference sequence). Trimming pared 10 bases from V and 6 bases from J, leaving 15 bases between. This CDR3 comprises 13 residues. CDR3 bases: TGTGCCACTCCGGGTGTGAGATCCGGGGAGCTGTTTTTT. As protein: CATPGVRSGELFF.

The chain combines TRBV7-9 with TRBJ2-4, with 10 positions matching TRBD2. CDR1 SEHNR and CDR2 FQNEAQ come from the germline V gene (reference sequence). This CDR3 has 15 amino acids. Trimming took 2 bases from V and 7 from J; bases not matched to a gene: 5. The CDR3 region is CASSLSGLATNIQYF. CDR3 DNA: TGTGCCAGCAGCTTATCGGGACTAGCGACCAACATTCAGTACTTC. The whole variable domain, filled in from reference TRBV7-9 and TRBJ2-4, reads DTGVSQNPRHKITKRGQNVTFRCDPISEHNRLYWYRQTLGQGPEFLTYFQNEAQLEKSRLLSDRFSAERPKGSFSTLEIQRTEQGDSAMYLCASSLSGLATNIQYFGAGTRLSVL.

This clonotype was seen a few times. The chain has TRBV10-3 and TRBJ2-1, with 10 nucleotides matching TRBD2. This CDR3 has 17 residues. The germline gives CDR1 ENHRY, CDR2 SYGVKD. V shed 2 bases, J shed 0 bases, and the junction held 4 bases outside the gene matches. This CDR3 reads CAISEMIAGGSYNEQFF. CDR3 bases: TGTGCCATCAGTGAGATGATAGCGGGGGGCTCCTACAATGAGCAGTTCTTC.

This clonotype has only a few counts. V usage is TRBV20-1 and J usage is TRBJ2-5; 7 bases match TRBD2. The CDR3 totals 12 residues. V lost 0 bases, J lost 7 bases, and 2 bases stayed unmatched. Looked up from germline, CDR1 is DFQATT and CDR2 is SNEGSKA (reference sequence). CDR3 DNA: TGCAGTGCTAGAGATGGGGGGGGGACCCAGTACTTC. This encodes CSARDGGGTQYF.

This sequence joins TRBV7-2 and TRBJ2-7, with 11 bases lining up with TRBD1. There are 14 residues in the CDR3. Unmatched junction bases numbered 5, after V lost 4 bases and J lost 6 bases. Germline CDR1 reads SGHTA; CDR2 reads FQGNSA. In DNA form, the CDR3 reads TGTGCCAGCAGCTCCCCGGACAGGGGGCTCGAGCAGTACTTC. It translates to CASSSPDRGLEQYF.

V is TRBV7-2 and J is TRBJ2-5, with D possibly being TRBD2 (6 bases). Germline lookup yields CDR1 SGHTA and CDR2 FQGNSA. Trimming cost V 3 bases and J 5 bases, with 19 bases left between them. The length of the CDR3 is 16 residues. CDR3 coding DNA: TGTGCCAGCAGCTTGGTATGGGGTAGCGGCCAGGAGACCCAGTACTTC. It yields the protein CASSLVWGSGQETQYF.

This clonotype has a count of ten or more. Compared with germline, one end of the junction differs, possibly owing to a read error. The chain combines TRBV29-1 with TRBJ2-1; the match to TRBD2 covers 11 bases. The CDR3 length is 12 residues. Germline loops: CDR1 SQVTM, CDR2 ANQGSEA. DNA for the CDR3: TGCAGCGATAGGATAGCGGGAGGGCCTACGAATTTC. Its translation is CSDRIAGGPTNF.

This clonotype was counted many times. The chain has TRBV25-1 and TRBJ2-5; D might be TRBD2 (6 bases). The CDR3 has 16 amino acids. V was trimmed by 5 bases and J by 4 bases, leaving 20 bases between them. Germline values: CDR1 MGHDK, CDR2 SYGVNS. In nucleotides, the CDR3 is TGTGCCAGCAGTTGGTATACGGGAGAGGTTGGAGAGACCCAGTACTTC. Translating it yields CASSWYTGEVGETQYF.

V gene TRBV30 combines with J gene TRBJ1-4; D remains ambiguous. The CDR3 length is 11 residues. V lost 0 bases to trimming and J lost 11 bases, with 7 bases between them. The germline V gene has CDR1 GTSNPN and CDR2 SVGIG (reference sequence). CDR3 in DNA: TGTGCCTGGAGTGTAACGGGTAAACTGTTTTTT. Translation gives CAWSVTGKLFF.

This clonotype was counted many times. The chain carries TRBV7-2 and TRBJ2-7, with D hard to call. This CDR3 is built from 13 residues. Trimming removed 4 bases at V and 6 bases at J, with 13 bases between. In germline, CDR1 is SGHTA, CDR2 FQGNSA. CDR3 sequence (DNA): TGTGCCAGCAGCTATATTCGTTCGGGCGAGCAGTACTTC. Protein: CASSYIRSGEQYF. The full variable domain, with the rest looked up from reference TRBV7-2 and TRBJ2-7, is GAGVSQSPSNKVTEKGKDVELRCDPISGHTALYWYRQSLGQGLEFLIYFQGNSAPDKSGLPSDRFSAERTGGSVSTLTIQRTQQEDSAVYLCASSYIRSGEQYFGPGTRLTVT.

This clonotype was seen more than once but under ten times. CDR3 amino acids: CASSERGGPTDTQYF. The CDR3 nucleotides are TGCGCCAGCTCGGAGCGGGGGGGCCCCACAGATACGCAGTATTTT. The chain couples TRBV5-1 to TRBJ2-3, with TRBD2 matching over 10 bases. Germline CDR1 and CDR2: SGHRS and YFSETQ. This CDR3 comprises 15 residues. Unmatched junction bases numbered 7, after V lost 7 bases and J lost 2 bases. Full variable domain (rest looked up from reference TRBV5-1 and TRBJ2-3): KAGVTQTPRYLIKTRGQQVTLSCSPISGHRSVSWYQQTPGQGLQFLFEYFSETQRNKGNFPGRFSGRQFSNSRSEMNVSTLELGDSALYLCASSERGGPTDTQYFGPGTRLTVL.

This clonotype was recorded at least ten times. V usage is TRBV6-1 and J usage is TRBJ1-1; 8 nucleotides align to TRBD1. The CDR3 totals 14 residues. With V trimmed by 6 bases and J by 2 bases, 5 bases remained unmatched. Germline V CDR1 and CDR2: MNHNS, SASEGT. This CDR3 is CASSNRGDNTEAFF. CDR3 coding DNA: TGTGCCAGCAGCAACAGGGGGGATAACACTGAAGCTTTCTTT.